The clone carrying this T cell receptor beta chain was seen more than once but under ten times. As yet, its antigen is unknown. This record belongs to a study of T cells in Graves' hyperthyroidism and ophthalmopathy. Study-level information: Peripheral blood was collected at initial diagnosis, before any treatment.

Germline V CDR1 and CDR2: SGDLS, YYNGEE. Trimming cost V 0 bases and J 4 bases, with 9 bases left between them. The length of the CDR3 is 14 residues. Regarding the study as a whole: Blood also contained most expanded thyroid clonotypes above 0.001. In the analysis, a 13 V-J model separated ophthalmopathy from stable hyperthyroidism.

From RNA transcripts, TCR beta CDR3 regions were amplified. First-round RT-PCR of the TCR CDR3 relied on the HTBI primer set. TCRdb independently ran MiXCR on the multiplex PCR reads; one entry per CDR3 protein. The data contain 500,000 to 600,000 distinct CDR3 sequences, over 15% of them singletons. J is TRBJ2-3 and V is TRBV9, with D uncertain. Specimen: blood. This clonotype was sampled from a woman aged 18-35 years with Graves' hyperthyroidism. CDR3: CASSVDRTSDTQYF. CDR3 DNA: TGTGCCAGCAGCGTAGACAGAACGTCAGATACGCAGTATTTT.